This record concerns one TCR beta chain sequence. Its antigen is still unknown. Base-call qualities are not available, and no considerably larger clone is one nucleotide away. The data are from a study of T cell responses to AZD1222 COVID-19 vaccine (dated by TCRdb to about 2021). In the study overall: A total of around 240 trial participants underwent TCR sequencing, of whom about 210 had received two doses of AZD1222 and some 25 had received two doses of the MenACWY control vaccine. Trial participants were enrolled by age into subgroups of 18-55, 56-69 and 70-plus years, and approximately 150, 30 and 60 TCR-sequenced participants, respectively, were included in these subgroups. What the study reported, not specific to this receptor: In the small 56-69-year group, the increase in depth fell short of significance, most likely because of low power. Conclusions about previously exposed vaccinees are limited, since just a handful of AZD1222 recipients were seropositive for SARS-CoV-2 at baseline. Participants were mostly white British, with more females than males. The authors suggested clonal diversity may have been underestimated. After two AZD1222 doses, both the breadth and the depth of spike-specific TCRs were significantly higher than at day 0 and than in MenACWY recipients. No day 14 peak-response samples were available, so repertoires were characterized only after the peak T cell response. CD4 TCRs associated with the vaccine covered the entire spike protein, and the dominant responses were in regions 160-218 and 743-854. Epitopes outside the regions mutated in the B.1.351 and B.1.1.7 variants were reportedly recognized by nearly half of the unique spike-specific TCRs.

At the junction V is shortened by 0 bases and J by 8 bases; bases outside the gene matches: 4. Counted from cysteine to phenylalanine, this CDR3 has 15 amino acids. Here the CDR3 DNA is all that survives: 45 bases in frame from base 1. CDR1 and CDR2 (SGDLS, YYNGEE) derive from the germline V gene. This sample's time point label indicates: about 28 days (+/-7) after the second vaccine dose. AZD1222 recipients whose second dose came at about 4 weeks and those whose second dose came at about 12 weeks were combined into one group, since spike-specific TCR depth and breadth did not differ between the two schedules. Vaccinee samples were obtained from the UK trials COV001 and COV002, which included a single-blind randomized controlled phase 2/3 trial of AZD1222 (ChAdOx1 nCoV-19) in healthy adults. For TCRbeta chain sequencing, PBMC samples were collected from trial participants at day 0 and at day 28 after the second dose.

The CDR3 regions of human TCRbeta chains were analyzed by immunosequencing. Turning to the authors' computational methods: Repertoire TCRs were checked for matches against a reference library of SARS-CoV-2-specific TCRs that had been generated using the MIRA antigen-specificity platform. Breadth was defined as the fraction of unique TCRs that were SARS-CoV-2-associated. Depth was defined as the fraction of total T cells that were SARS-CoV-2-associated. Each spike-specific TCR was assigned to its reactive spike region and to a CD4 or CD8 class using the MIRA data. Log10-transformed breadth and depth values were compared by one-way ANOVA with Sidak's multiple comparisons tests. Drawn from immuneACCESS, this table holds only the in-frame rearrangements with V and J called that TCRdb kept. Clones are partly lost; checked studies trace under half to an unresolved V gene and leave the rest unexplained. For V, J and clone size, that table is used; D and trimming come from the DNA. The sample table shows about 81,000 clones, and around nine tenths are seen once. The top ten clones comprise 9.5% to 13% of the sample.

The sequence was obtained from an adult who received the AZD1222 COVID-19 vaccine. The V and J genes are TRBV9 and TRBJ2-1; 11 central bases correspond to TRBD2. Sequenced here: peripheral blood, sampled 28 days after the second AZD1222 dose. This receptor has the CDR3 CASSVVLAGGHEQFF. The sequence in DNA is TGTGCCAGCAGCGTAGTTTTAGCGGGAGGGCATGAGCAGTTCTTC.